This T cell receptor (beta chain) derives from a study of identical twins. Study-level points and caveats: Cord blood's abundant beta clonotypes had fewer insertions, unlike memory repertoires. Partial confounding of zero-insertion analyses by invariant MAIT and iNKT cells was possible.

This CDR3 has 18 amino acids. The V segment lost 2 bases and the J segment 5 bases; nucleotides outside the gene matches: 13. Germline CDR1 is SGHVS and CDR2 is FQNEAQ. Template switching (which added a universal primer site) was used, and cDNA carried unique molecular identifiers. TCRdb redid the calling of the 5' RACE reads with MiXCR, one entry per CDR3 protein. The data contain about 240,000 distinct CDR3 sequences, 10% to 13% of them singletons. Ten or more counts support this clonotype. Its antigen is as yet unknown. Every one of the donors was a healthy Caucasian. Sequencing was carried out using memory T cells sorted from blood. The gene calls are TRBV7-8 and TRBJ2-1; 9 bases are shared with TRBD1. The TCR comes from a man between 45 and 60 years old in good health. CDR3 protein: CASSLWASGQGFHNEQFF. The CDR3, as DNA: TGTGCCAGCAGCTTATGGGCATCAGGACAGGGGTTCCACAATGAGCAGTTCTTC.